This T cell receptor beta chain stems from a study of CD8+CD57+ T cells in acquired aplastic anemia. TCR beta VDJ and CDR3 profiling used genomic DNA as template. One entry per CDR3 protein results from TCRdb running MiXCR on the reads. The table lists tens of thousands of distinct CDR3 sequences, under 50% of them singletons. Germline V gene lookup returns CDR1 MGHDK and CDR2 SYGVNS. The CDR3 runs to 13 residues. The V and J ends lost 11 bases and 2 bases, in that order; junction bases with no gene match: 4. The sample was sorted CD4+, CD8+, or CD8+CD57+ T cells (not recorded which) from PBMCs. This chain uses TRBV25-1 with TRBJ1-2; 11 nucleotides match TRBD1. The receptor was isolated from a human donor in good health, serving as a control. The CDR3 DNA follows: TGTGCCTCCAGGACAGGGGGCAACTATGGCTACACCTTC. It encodes CASRTGGNYGYTF.